This TCR beta chain appears in the sequencing data of a study of CD8+ T cells in alopecia areata. Germline CDR1 PRHDT, CDR2 FYEKMQ (reference sequence). After removal of 5 bases from V and 4 bases from J, the junction contained 11 bases not matched to a gene. The CDR3 length is 18 residues. Extracted RNA was reverse transcribed into cDNA, the sequencing template. TCRdb's copy holds only in-frame clones and misses some; the assay was immunoSEQ multiplex PCR. The sample lists 120,000 or so clones; 30% to 40% were seen once. Overall study results and limits: Normal scalp showed lower clonality than lesional scalp, especially alopecia totalis/universalis.

Only a few counts were recorded for this clone. As yet, its antigen is unknown. Sequencing used CD4+ T cells sorted from blood. V gene TRBV13 combines with J gene TRBJ2-5; 15 nucleotides line up with TRBD2. The TCR comes from a human donor with alopecia areata. The DNA of the CDR3 is TGTGCCAGCAGCCCCTCGCGGACTAGCGGGAGGGCCGGAGAGACCCAGTACTTC. Its protein is CASSPSRTSGRAGETQYF.